The 20 T cell receptor beta chains given below trace back to one sample, sequenced in a study of cytomegalovirus exposure and HLA in healthy donors. TCRdb's table, derived via immunoSEQ multiplex PCR, lists solely in-frame clones and lacks some. In the table there are around 220,000 clones, around nine tenths of which are singletons. Input material: PBMCs. Source of these receptors: a woman aged 18-29 years in good health and CMV-seronegative.

The DNA of the CDR3 is TGTGCCAGCACCCAAAGCGGGGCCAACGTCCTGACTTTC. It yields the protein CASTQSGANVLTF. The chain uses TRBV28 and TRBJ2-6; no firm D call. V was pared by 7 bases and J by 4 bases, with 8 bases between. The V gene's germline CDR1 is MDHEN and CDR2 SYDVKM. This CDR3 has 13 residues.

This sequence joins TRBV6-5 and TRBJ2-5; 7 bases align to TRBD2. From germline, CDR1 is MNHEY and CDR2 SVGAGI. The CDR3 is made up of 13 amino acids. V was pared by 4 bases and J by 2 bases, with 1 base of the junction left unmatched. DNA for the CDR3: TGTGCCAGCAGTTTGGGACTACAAGAGACCCAGTACTTC. Translating gives CASSLGLQETQYF.

The chain combines TRBV2 with TRBJ2-1, with D unresolved. Trimming left V 5 bases short and J 4 bases short, with 3 bases between. CDR3 length: 11 amino acids. Germline lookup yields CDR1 SNHLY and CDR2 FYNNEI. The chain's CDR3 is CASSLYNEQFF. The CDR3 nucleotides are TGTGCCAGCAGTCTGTACAATGAGCAGTTCTTC.

The V and J genes are TRBV5-4 and TRBJ2-3; possibly TRBD2 for D (5 bases). The CDR3 totals 15 residues. The germline V gene encodes CDR1 SGHNT and CDR2 YYREEE (reference sequence). Trimming cost V 2 bases and J 2 bases, with 12 bases left between them. Written as DNA, the CDR3 is TGTGCCAGCAGCTTTAGAGGGAAGATCACAGATACGCAGTATTTT. It encodes CASSFRGKITDTQYF. Using reference TRBV5-4 and TRBJ2-3 for the parts outside the CDR3, the full variable domain is ETGVTQSPTHLIKTRGQQVTLRCSSQSGHNTVSWYQQALGQGPQFIFQYYREEENGRGNFPPRFSGLQFPNYSSELNVNALELDDSALYLCASSFRGKITDTQYFGPGTRLTVL.

The chain recombines TRBV6-6 with TRBJ1-2; tentative D call: TRBD1 (6 bases). CDR3 size: 16 residues. Trimming cost V 5 bases and J 2 bases, with 18 bases left between them. Per the germline V gene, CDR1 is MNHNY and CDR2 is SVGAGI (reference sequence). CDR3 in DNA: TGTGCCAGCAGTAAAAACAGACAGGTTCCGAACTATGGCTACACCTTC. It encodes CASSKNRQVPNYGYTF.

This clone was picked up a small number of times. This chain joins TRBV19 and TRBJ2-7; the D gene is possibly TRBD1 (5 bases). CDR1 is LNHDA and CDR2 is SQIVND in the germline V gene (reference sequence). Trimming cost V 6 bases and J 0 bases, with 12 bases left between them. This CDR3 has 14 residues. The CDR3 bases are TGTGCCAGTAGCGGACACTCGAGCTCCTACGAGCAGTACTTC. It specifies CASSGHSSSYEQYF.

The V and J genes are TRBV28 and TRBJ2-7, with TRBD1 matching over 10 bases. J gave up 6 bases and V 2 bases, and 7 bases lay outside the gene matches. Germline loops: CDR1 MDHEN, CDR2 SYDVKM. The CDR3 covers 15 residues. CDR3 sequence (DNA): TGTGCCAGCAGTTTAGGTGTGACAGGGGGCGCCGAGCAGTACTTC. Translated: CASSLGVTGGAEQYF.

The chain couples TRBV4-3 to TRBJ2-7, with TRBD2 as a possible D gene (7 bases). This CDR3 spans 15 amino acids. The germline gives CDR1 LGHNA, CDR2 YSLEER. V shed 0 bases and J shed 3 bases, with 12 bases lying between them. CDR3 in amino acids: CASSQEAGADYEQYF. CDR3 nucleotide sequence: TGCGCCAGCAGCCAAGAGGCGGGGGCCGACTACGAGCAGTACTTC.

V usage is TRBV6-1 and J usage is TRBJ2-1; 11 bases map to TRBD2. CDR1 is MNHNS and CDR2 is SASEGT in the germline V gene. The CDR3 loop spans 15 amino acids. V was pared by 5 bases and J by 6 bases, with 6 bases of the junction left unmatched. The CDR3 loop reads CASSWTSGFSNEQFF. As DNA, the CDR3 is TGTGCCAGCAGTTGGACTAGCGGGTTCTCCAATGAGCAGTTCTTC.

This clone was detected once. The chain employs TRBV7-9 and TRBJ2-3; TRBD2 might be the D (6 bases). Germline CDR1 and CDR2: SEHNR and FQNEAQ (reference sequence). The CDR3 has 14 amino acids. Deletions cut 5 bases from V and 7 bases from J, with 16 bases between. The CDR3: CASSPRTEGNTQYF. The CDR3 coding sequence is TGTGCCAGCAGCCCACGGACGGAGGGGAATACGCAGTATTTT.

This sequence joins TRBV27 and TRBJ2-7; possibly TRBD2 for D (5 bases). Deletions cut 5 bases from V and 5 bases from J, with 16 bases between. The CDR3 consists of 14 residues. CDR1 and CDR2 (germline): MNHEY, SMNVEV (reference sequence). The CDR3 sequence is CASSPRTFLDEQYF. The CDR3 nucleotides read TGTGCCAGCAGTCCACGGACTTTCCTAGACGAGCAGTACTTC.

The chain has TRBV4-1 and TRBJ2-1, with 7 nucleotides matching TRBD2. CDR3 size: 16 residues. Germline-derived CDR1 and CDR2 are MGHRA and YSYEKL. Trimming took 1 base from V and 6 from J; bases not matched to a gene: 9. CDR3: CASSQVIVASGNEQFF. The CDR3 coding sequence is TGCGCCAGCAGCCAAGTTATTGTAGCTAGCGGCAATGAGCAGTTCTTC.

This clone was observed once. This chain uses TRBV4-3 with TRBJ2-7, with TRBD2 matching 13 bases. The V gene end was trimmed by 3 bases and the J gene end by 0 bases; junction bases not matched to a gene: 14. The V gene's germline CDR1 is LGHNA and CDR2 YSLEER. The CDR3 is made up of 20 amino acids. The CDR3 coding sequence is TGCGCCAGCAGCCATCCCCGAGGACTAGCGGGAGCCCCAAGCTCCTACGAGCAGTACTTC. This sequence encodes CASSHPRGLAGAPSSYEQYF.

The rearrangement joins TRBV2 to TRBJ2-7; 7 bases are a match to TRBD1. Germline trimming cut 4 bases from V and 5 bases from J; bases unmatched to any gene: 11. From germline, CDR1 is SNHLY and CDR2 FYNNEI. This CDR3 is 15 amino acids long. The CDR3 loop is CASSGRDSAGNEQYF. The CDR3 coding sequence is TGTGCCAGCAGTGGCCGGGACAGCGCCGGGAACGAGCAGTACTTC.

This clone was recorded only once. The CDR3 reads CSAVEAGVGETQYF. CDR3 sequence (DNA): TGCAGCGCCGTGGAGGCGGGCGTAGGAGAGACCCAGTACTTC. This sequence joins TRBV29-1 and TRBJ2-5; possible D gene TRBD2, 5 bases. The length of the CDR3 is 14 residues. V was trimmed by 7 bases and J by 4 bases, leaving 19 bases between them. The germline gives CDR1 SQVTM, CDR2 ANQGSEA.

The rearrangement uses TRBV14 and TRBJ2-7; D call uncertain. The CDR3 runs to 15 residues. In germline, CDR1 is SGHDN, CDR2 FVKESK. V was clipped by 2 bases and J by 2 bases, with 13 bases between them. The CDR3 sequence is CASSQSGVRAYEQYF. In DNA, the CDR3 is TGTGCCAGCAGCCAATCCGGAGTCCGAGCCTACGAGCAGTACTTC.

The V gene is TRBV27, the J gene TRBJ2-6, with D possibly matching TRBD2 (5 bases). The germline CDR1 and CDR2 sequences are MNHEY and SMNVEV (reference sequence). Trimming took 7 bases from V and 2 from J, leaving 12 bases between them. The CDR3 runs 15 residues. CDR3 bases: TGTGCCAGCAAGTCCGCCGGGACTGGGGCCAACGTCCTGACTTTC. Residues: CASKSAGTGANVLTF. The variable domain in full, completed from reference TRBV27 and TRBJ2-6, reads EAQVTQNPRYLITVTGKKLTVTCSQNMNHEYMSWYRQDPGLGLRQIYYSMNVEVTDKGDVPEGYKVSRKEKRNFPLILESPSPNQTSLYFCASKSAGTGANVLTFGAGSRLTVL.

The rearrangement uses TRBV5-6 and TRBJ2-3; D gene unclear. Germline CDR1 is SGHDT and CDR2 is YYEEEE. The length of the CDR3 is 15 residues. The V gene lost 2 bases and the J gene lost 0 bases, with 10 bases spanning the gap. The CDR3 DNA follows: TGTGCCAGCAGCTTTCCGGAGCAAAGCACAGATACGCAGTATTTT. Translated: CASSFPEQSTDTQYF.

This chain joins TRBV6-5 and TRBJ2-2; 8 bases are shared with TRBD1. This CDR3 has 15 residues. Per the germline V gene, CDR1 is MNHEY and CDR2 is SVGAGI. J lost 10 bases, V lost 6 bases, and 13 bases had no gene match. The CDR3 protein is CASRRQGLEFVELFF. The DNA of the CDR3 is TGTGCCAGCAGACGACAGGGGCTAGAATTTGTGGAGCTGTTTTTT.

The chain links TRBV9 to TRBJ2-1; TRBD2 matches at 7 bases. This CDR3 has 15 residues. Germline V gene lookup returns CDR1 SGDLS and CDR2 YYNGEE. After removal of 0 bases from V and 7 bases from J, the junction contained 7 bases not matched to a gene. The CDR3 DNA sequence: TGTGCCAGCAGCGTAGGAGAGCGGGATAGGAATGAGCAGTTCTTC. Protein sequence: CASSVGERDRNEQFF.